The rows below give T cell receptor beta chains drawn from one sample of a study of identical twins. TCRdb re-derived calls from the 5' RACE reads in MiXCR, one entry per CDR3 protein. The table lists approximately 490,000 distinct CDR3 sequences, around 24% of them singletons, with around 0.47% in the top ten. The same sample was also studied in work on yellow fever vaccine responses in identical twins.

Sequences were obtained from CD4+ T cells sorted from blood. The source is a woman under 30 in good health. Each CDR3 is given with its conserved first and last residue. Each record gives: clone size, D gene, V gene, J gene, CDR3 protein, CDR3 DNA. The D gene is left open where the match is weak. Clone size, where shown, is once, few, many, or a class for clones that have expanded.

few,TRBD2,TRBV7-8,TRBJ2-7,CASSLAPYSGTSSYEQYF,TGTGCCAGCAGCTTAGCACCATATAGCGGGACGTCCTCCTACGAGCAGTACTTC
few,TRBD1,TRBV7-9,TRBJ1-1,CASSLGQGWTEAFF,TGTGCCAGCAGCCTAGGACAGGGTTGGACTGAAGCTTTCTTT
few,TRBD2,TRBV5-1,TRBJ2-3,CASTRNRGVAGGASTDTQYF,TGCGCCAGCACCCGAAATCGCGGAGTAGCGGGGGGGGCCTCCACAGATACGCAGTATTTT
.,.,TRBV18,TRBJ2-5,CASSPPVGRETQYF,TGTGCCAGCTCACCACCGGTAGGGCGAGAGACCCAGTACTTC
once,.,TRBV10-2,TRBJ2-7,CASWDGGPYEQYF,TGCGCCAGCTGGGATGGTGGGCCGTACGAGCAGTACTTC
.,.,TRBV7-3,TRBJ2-5,CASSLTGSGGSQETQYF,TGTGCCAGCAGCTTAACTGGTTCCGGGGGATCCCAAGAGACCCAGTACTTC
.,.,TRBV5-1,TRBJ1-1,CASRNDRVNTEAFF,TGCGCCAGCAGGAACGACAGAGTGAACACTGAAGCTTTCTTT
few,TRBD2,TRBV10-2,TRBJ2-2,CASKREGTGELFF,TGCGCCAGCAAACGGGAGGGCACCGGGGAGCTGTTTTTT
.,.,TRBV5-5,TRBJ2-2,CASSFSGTIGELFF,TGTGCCAGCAGCTTTTCGGGTACCATCGGGGAGCTGTTTTTT
many,.,TRBV10-3,TRBJ2-3,CAIRGRRAGEDTQYF,TGTGCCATCAGGGGGCGGCGGGCTGGTGAAGATACGCAGTATTTT
.,TRBD2,TRBV20-1,TRBJ2-3,CSARISGRADTQYF,TGCAGTGCTAGGATTAGCGGGAGAGCAGATACGCAGTATTTT
.,.,TRBV11-2,TRBJ1-1,CASSSLMGAGRNTEAFF,TGTGCCAGCAGCTCTCTAATGGGGGCAGGTAGGAACACTGAAGCTTTCTTT
few,.,TRBV5-1,TRBJ1-1,CASSWAQVNTEAFF,TGCGCCAGCAGCTGGGCCCAGGTGAACACTGAAGCTTTCTTT
.,TRBD1,TRBV10-3,TRBJ2-4,CAISASQGRNIQYF,TGTGCCATCAGTGCTTCACAGGGGAGAAACATTCAGTACTTC
.,.,TRBV5-6,TRBJ2-1,CASSLWPSGGRSLDHSYNEQFF,TGTGCCAGCAGCTTGTGGCCTTCAGGGGGGCGCTCACTTGATCACTCCTACAATGAGCAGTTCTTC
few,TRBD1,TRBV3-1,TRBJ1-4,CASATGTGSEKLFF,TGTGCCAGCGCCACCGGGACAGGTAGTGAAAAACTGTTTTTT
few,.,TRBV10-3,TRBJ1-1,CAISAGTPNTEAFF,TGTGCCATCAGTGCCGGGACACCTAACACTGAAGCTTTCTTT
few,.,TRBV6-1,TRBJ1-6,CASSLTTYNSPLHF,TGTGCCAGCAGTCTTACCACATATAATTCACCCCTCCACTTT
few,TRBD1,TRBV6-4,TRBJ1-6,CASSRSTGDNSPLHF,TGTGCCAGCAGCCGTTCGACAGGGGATAATTCACCCCTCCACTTT
.,.,TRBV12-3/TRBV12-4,TRBJ1-2,CASSFRGLRGYTF,TGTGCCAGCAGTTTTAGGGGGTTGCGGGGCTACACCTTC
.,TRBD2,TRBV28,TRBJ2-2,CASSFQTSGRVNTGELFF,TGTGCCAGCAGTTTTCAAACTAGCGGGAGAGTGAACACCGGGGAGCTGTTTTTT
few,.,TRBV12-3/TRBV12-4,TRBJ1-6,CASSLGVVSSALHF,TGTGCCAGCAGTTTAGGGGTGGTTAGTTCAGCCCTCCACTTT
.,TRBD2,TRBV12-3/TRBV12-4,TRBJ2-1,CASSPTSGGPNEQFF,TGTGCCAGCAGCCCCACTAGCGGGGGGCCCAATGAGCAGTTCTTC
many,.,TRBV4-1,TRBJ2-1,CASSQVQDEQFF,TGCGCCAGCAGCCAAGTACAGGATGAGCAGTTCTTC
few,.,TRBV7-7,TRBJ2-3,CASSPSTGSTDTQYF,TGTGCCAGCAGCCCCTCAACGGGAAGCACAGATACGCAGTATTTT
few,.,TRBV11-2,TRBJ1-1,CASSLRHLTEAFF,TGTGCCAGCAGCTTAAGGCACCTCACTGAAGCTTTCTTT
few,TRBD1,TRBV7-8,TRBJ1-6,CASSPRTGEYSPLHF,TGTGCCAGCAGCCCCCGGACAGGGGAGTATTCACCCCTCCACTTT
few,.,TRBV2,TRBJ2-5,CASSDPREETQYF,TGTGCCAGCAGTGATCCCAGGGAAGAGACCCAGTACTTC
once,.,TRBV20-1,TRBJ2-1,CSAATASDDNNEQFF,TGCAGTGCGGCGACCGCTAGCGACGATAACAATGAGCAGTTCTTC
.,.,TRBV29-1,TRBJ2-7,CSVDGGPGEQYF,TGCAGCGTTGATGGAGGGCCGGGCGAGCAGTACTTC
few,.,TRBV29-1,TRBJ1-1,CSAQTGGPRGEAFF,TGCAGCGCCCAAACGGGAGGTCCCAGGGGTGAAGCTTTCTTT
.,.,TRBV27,TRBJ2-5,CASSQLREQETQYF,TGTGCCAGCAGTCAACTCCGGGAGCAAGAGACCCAGTACTTC
few,TRBD2,TRBV15,TRBJ2-1,CATSRDTGLVSYNEQFF,TGTGCCACCAGCAGAGATACGGGACTAGTTTCCTACAATGAGCAGTTCTTC
few,TRBD2,TRBV12-3/TRBV12-4,TRBJ2-1,CASSLSGRHYNEQFF,TGTGCCAGCAGTTTGAGCGGGAGGCACTACAATGAGCAGTTCTTC
.,TRBD1,TRBV20-1,TRBJ1-2,CSARDRGQGEGYTF,TGCAGTGCTAGAGATCGGGGGCAGGGGGAAGGCTACACCTTC
.,.,TRBV12-3/TRBV12-4,TRBJ2-1,CASSLSGGAGLSNEQFF,TGTGCCAGCAGCTTATCTGGTGGGGCGGGCCTAAGCAATGAGCAGTTCTTC
.,TRBD2,TRBV6-9,TRBJ2-2,CASRTAGGPLTGELFF,TGTGCCAGCAGAACAGCGGGGGGGCCGTTGACCGGGGAGCTGTTTTTT
.,.,TRBV20-1,TRBJ2-1,CSASVGSSYNEQFF,TGCAGTGCTAGTGTCGGGAGTTCCTACAATGAGCAGTTCTTC
few,.,TRBV5-6,TRBJ2-1,CASSPGTSEQFF,TGTGCCAGCAGCCCTGGGACCTCCGAGCAGTTCTTC
.,.,TRBV6-1,TRBJ2-3,CASSDDYTSTDTQYF,TGTGCCAGCAGTGATGACTACACTAGCACAGATACGCAGTATTTT
few,.,TRBV25-1,TRBJ2-5,CASSELFSLQETQYF,TGTGCCAGCAGTGAACTTTTCTCACTCCAAGAGACCCAGTACTTC
few,TRBD2,TRBV5-1,TRBJ2-1,CASRILAGGAYNEQFF,TGCGCCAGCAGAATTCTAGCGGGGGGCGCCTACAATGAGCAGTTCTTC
.,TRBD1,TRBV5-1,TRBJ2-2,CASSLARDSQTGELFF,TGCGCCAGCAGCTTGGCTCGGGACAGCCAAACCGGGGAGCTGTTTTTT
.,.,TRBV6-1,TRBJ1-6,CASSTVLGGQMTPLHF,TGTGCCAGCAGTACCGTTTTGGGGGGGCAGATGACACCCCTCCACTTT
.,.,TRBV12-3/TRBV12-4,TRBJ2-1,CASSGAGSLANEQFF,TGTGCCAGCAGTGGTGCGGGAAGTTTGGCCAATGAGCAGTTCTTC
.,.,TRBV12-3/TRBV12-4,TRBJ2-6,CASRANSGANVLTF,TGTGCCAGCAGGGCCAACTCTGGGGCCAACGTCCTGACTTTC
.,.,TRBV5-6,TRBJ2-7,CASSFDRGKSYEQYF,TGTGCCAGCAGCTTTGACCGGGGCAAATCCTACGAGCAGTACTTC
.,TRBD2,TRBV7-2,TRBJ2-5,CASSLLAGGVQETQYF,TGTGCCAGCAGCCTACTAGCGGGGGGGGTACAAGAGACCCAGTACTTC
.,.,TRBV12-3/TRBV12-4,TRBJ2-3,CASSPPTVRADTQYF,TGTGCCAGCAGTCCCCCGACGGTCCGGGCAGATACGCAGTATTTT
once,TRBD1,TRBV7-2,TRBJ1-2,CASSLVAGQGNYGYTF,TGTGCCAGCAGCTTAGTAGCCGGACAGGGAAACTATGGCTACACCTTC
few,.,TRBV3-1,TRBJ2-2,CASSQVVQATGELFF,TGTGCCAGCAGCCAAGTAGTTCAGGCCACCGGGGAGCTGTTTTTT
.,.,TRBV12-3/TRBV12-4,TRBJ1-6,CASSSARGAGSPLHF,TGTGCCAGCAGCTCCGCCCGCGGGGCGGGATCACCCCTCCACTTT
.,TRBD2,TRBV24-1,TRBJ2-1,CATSGLAGDNEQFF,TGTGCCACCAGTGGGCTAGCGGGAGACAATGAGCAGTTCTTC
.,.,TRBV6-5,TRBJ2-1,CASSYGTLPQNEQFF,TGTGCCAGCAGTTACGGTACACTCCCACAGAATGAGCAGTTCTTC
.,TRBD1,TRBV5-1,TRBJ2-1,CASSFWDRDSGEQFF,TGCGCCAGCAGCTTCTGGGACAGGGACTCGGGTGAGCAGTTCTTC
few,TRBD1,TRBV24-1,TRBJ2-3,CATGLGTGGLDTQYF,TGTGCCACCGGCCTCGGGACAGGGGGCTTGGATACGCAGTATTTT
few,.,TRBV6-5,TRBJ2-2,CASSYRFSNTGELFF,TGTGCCAGCAGTTACCGGTTCTCAAACACCGGGGAGCTGTTTTTT
few,.,TRBV3-1,TRBJ1-4,CASSYTLGPDEKLFF,TGTGCCAGCAGCTATACGCTCGGACCGGATGAAAAACTGTTTTTT
.,.,TRBV9,TRBJ2-7,CASSVARDPSYEQYF,TGTGCCAGCAGCGTAGCGCGGGACCCCTCCTACGAGCAGTACTTC
few,.,TRBV9,TRBJ2-7,CASSLTDGEFYEQYF,TGTGCCAGCAGCCTTACAGATGGCGAGTTCTACGAGCAGTACTTC